This T cell receptor (beta chain) came from a study of human T cells and chemical hapten exposure. Looking at the study overall: DPC (0.01%) was patch tested on the upper back and read at 6 days. Alopecia areata, totalis and universalis patients, mostly female, were included.

Unique molecular identifiers were affixed to discrete cDNA molecules within the library. TCRdb called the RACE reads again in MiXCR, with one record for every CDR3 protein. Altogether some 77,000 distinct CDR3 sequences are present, over 9% being singletons, with the ten largest covering 1.4%. This CDR3 contains 13 residues. The V gene's germline CDR1 is LGHNT and CDR2 FRNRAP. The germline V and J ends were trimmed by 1 base and 4 bases, with 8 bases remaining between them. Noted time point: patch test 1, 2 weeks after DPC sensitization. Indicated treatment: therapeutic diphenylcyclopropenone sensitization with weekly scalp DPC. Blood sampling preceded each patch test application. This clonotype appeared a few times.

The source is a woman between 45 and 65 years old with alopecia areata. Some clones in this sample may be carry-over from other donors' samples. This sequence joins TRBV12-5 and TRBJ2-7; D is perhaps TRBD1 or TRBD2 (5 bases each). The sequenced sample was whole blood, obtained in connection with sensitization to the hapten diphenylcyclopropenone (DPC). The CDR3 bases are TGTGCTAGTGGTTTGGGGGACCAGTACGAGCAGTACTTC. This translates into CASGLGDQYEQYF.